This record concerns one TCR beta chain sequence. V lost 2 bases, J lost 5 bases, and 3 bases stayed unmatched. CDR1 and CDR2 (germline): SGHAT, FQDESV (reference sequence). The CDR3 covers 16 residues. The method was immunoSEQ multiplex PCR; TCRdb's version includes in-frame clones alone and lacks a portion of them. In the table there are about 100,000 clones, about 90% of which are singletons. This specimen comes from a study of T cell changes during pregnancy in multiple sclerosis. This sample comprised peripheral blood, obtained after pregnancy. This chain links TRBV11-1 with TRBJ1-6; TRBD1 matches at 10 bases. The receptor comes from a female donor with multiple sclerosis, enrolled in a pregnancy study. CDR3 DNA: TGTGCCAGCAGCTTATACGGGACAGGGGATAATTCACCCCTCCACTTT. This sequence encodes CASSLYGTGDNSPLHF.